This passage covers 20 T cell receptor beta chains from one sample sequenced in a study of blood T cells in healthy people across ages. Through a sample-barcoded 5' primer and a J-beta primer mix, a second PCR was run for roughly 6 to 12 cycles. Each CDR3 protein gets one entry after TCRdb re-called the 5' RACE reads with MiXCR. The sample records about 670,000 distinct CDR3 sequences, roughly half being singletons. Source material: blood. The receptor set was obtained from a woman at least 80 years old in good health.

Of note for this clonotype: A much larger clone differs from this one at a single base, so this may be a read error. The V gene is TRBV28, the J gene TRBJ2-7; perhaps D is TRBD1 or TRBD2 (6 bases each). The length of the CDR3 is 15 residues. The germline V gene has CDR1 MDHEN and CDR2 SYDVKM. The CDR3 is CANSLLGGPVYEQYF. CDR3 coding DNA: TGTGCCAACAGTTTATTGGGGGGCCCAGTCTACGAGCAGTACTTC.

This clonotype was observed a handful of times. The rearrangement joins TRBV6-1 to TRBJ2-3; the D gene is possibly TRBD2 (6 bases). This CDR3 has 18 amino acids. Germline V gene data show CDR1 as MNHNS and CDR2 as SASEGT. Trimming took off 7 bases at V and 4 bases at J, with 27 bases between the two ends. CDR3: CASTQRRNRGLPPDTQYF. The CDR3 DNA reads TGTGCCAGCACCCAACGGCGAAACCGAGGACTACCCCCAGATACGCAGTATTTT.

The chain uses TRBV12-3 or TRBV12-4 and TRBJ1-1, with D possibly being TRBD1 (6 bases). V was shortened by 6 bases and J by 5 bases, with 22 bases between the two germline ends. The length of the CDR3 is 16 residues. In nucleotides, the CDR3 is TGTGCCAGCAGCCTTACTCGCGGTGGGGGGCGAACTGAAGCTTTCTTT. Translation: CASSLTRGGGRTEAFF.

V and J are TRBV2 and TRBJ2-7, with 7 nucleotides matching TRBD1. The J call may not be correct, given that the DNA end is closer to TRBJ2-5. The CDR3 loop spans 13 amino acids. Germline lookup yields CDR1 SNHLY and CDR2 FYNNEI. The CDR3 loop reads CASYRGSSETQYF. The CDR3 nucleotides read TGTGCCAGCTACAGGGGTAGTTCGGAGACCCAGTACTTC.

This chain uses TRBV3-1 with TRBJ1-2; weak D call: TRBD1 (5 bases). Germline loops: CDR1 LGHDT, CDR2 YNNKEL (reference sequence). The CDR3 length is 12 residues. V shed 3 bases and J shed 7 bases, with 9 bases lying between them. CDR3 nucleotides: TGTGCCAGCAGCCATGGGGGATTTGGCTACACCTTC. Its translation: CASSHGGFGYTF.

A note on this clonotype: This sequence may be a read error, since a much larger clone differs from it by one base. This chain connects TRBV10-3 to TRBJ2-1; the D gene is possibly TRBD2 (6 bases). The germline CDR1 and CDR2 sequences are ENHRY and SYGVKD. The V gene lost 9 bases and the J gene lost 5 bases, with 23 bases spanning the gap. This CDR3 is 16 amino acids long. CDR3 protein: CAMSPLGVAENNEQFF. The DNA for the CDR3 is TGTGCCATGAGTCCCCTCGGGGTAGCGGAAAACAATGAGCAGTTCTTC.

The sample holds many counts of this clonotype. V gene TRBV12-3 or TRBV12-4 combines with J gene TRBJ2-7, with D possibly TRBD1 on 5 matching bases. The CDR3 runs to 13 residues. V gave up 6 bases and J gave up 6 bases, with 15 bases separating them. The CDR3 loop reads CASSPRVLGEQYF. The CDR3 nucleotides are TGTGCCAGCAGCCCCAGGGTTTTGGGCGAGCAGTACTTC.

V usage is TRBV6-1 and J usage is TRBJ2-1; D is unresolved. Trimming took 2 bases from V and 5 from J, leaving 7 bases between them. The CDR3 totals 13 residues. CDR1 is MNHNS and CDR2 is SASEGT in the germline V gene. CDR3 bases: TGTGCCAGCAGTGAAAGGCAGAACAATGAGCAGTTCTTC. Translated: CASSERQNNEQFF.

The gene calls are TRBV12-3 or TRBV12-4 and TRBJ2-5; a possible D gene is TRBD2 (6 bases). The CDR3 consists of 16 residues. With 7 bases removed from V and 0 bases from J, the gap between germline ends came to 18 bases. CDR3 region: CASTPSGLAYQETQYF. The CDR3 coding sequence is TGTGCCAGCACTCCATCCGGCCTAGCGTACCAAGAGACCCAGTACTTC.

The chain recombines TRBV28 with TRBJ2-5, with TRBD1 identical over 7 bases. The closer fit of TRBJ2-7 to the DNA end suggests the J call may be wrong. From germline, CDR1 is MDHEN and CDR2 SYDVKM. There are 15 residues in the CDR3. The CDR3 is CASSLLQGLTYEQYF. CDR3 sequence (DNA): TGTGCCAGCAGTTTACTACAGGGGCTCACCTACGAGCAGTACTTC.

This clonotype was detected only a few times. The gene calls are TRBV7-2 and TRBJ2-2, with D hard to call. Germline loops: CDR1 SGHTA, CDR2 FQGNSA. The CDR3 sequence is 12 residues long. V lost 5 bases and J lost 7, with 8 bases in between. The CDR3 region has the DNA TGTGCCAGCAGCCCTCCTATCGGGGAGCTGTTTTTT. Protein product: CASSPPIGELFF.

The J gene is TRBJ1-2, the V gene TRBV7-2; D perhaps matches TRBD1 (5 bases). Germline lookup yields CDR1 SGHTA and CDR2 FQGNSA. V lost 5 bases to trimming and J lost 1 base, with 11 bases between them. The length of the CDR3 is 14 residues. The CDR3 region is CASSLGPINYGYTF. CDR3 sequence (DNA): TGTGCCAGCAGCCTGGGACCGATTAACTATGGCTACACCTTC.

This clonotype was recorded a few times. The V and J genes are TRBV19 and TRBJ2-5; D might be TRBD2 (6 bases). The DNA end is more similar to TRBJ2-7, so the J call may be wrong. There are 13 residues in the CDR3. CDR1 is LNHDA and CDR2 is SQIVND in the germline V gene (reference sequence). Here the CDR3 DNA reads TGTGCCAGTAGTGTTGGGGGAGGCTACGAGCAGTACTTC. Protein product: CASSVGGGYEQYF.

The V gene is TRBV2, the J gene TRBJ1-2, with 9 bases that match TRBD1. The germline gives CDR1 SNHLY, CDR2 FYNNEI. CDR3 size: 15 residues. Trimming removed 6 bases from V and 5 bases from J; junction bases left unmatched: 10. Here the CDR3 reads CASRTHRGRGYGYTF. CDR3 nucleotides: TGTGCCAGCAGGACCCACAGGGGGCGCGGGTATGGCTACACCTTC.

This clonotype has just a few counts. This chain links TRBV7-9 with TRBJ2-3; D may correspond to TRBD1 or TRBD2 (5 bases each). V lost 4 bases to trimming and J lost 2 bases, with 13 bases between them. Germline CDR1 SEHNR, CDR2 FQNEAQ (reference sequence). This CDR3 is 15 amino acids long. CDR3 loop: CASSSGSGATDTQYF. CDR3 nucleotide sequence: TGTGCCAGCAGCTCGGGATCTGGGGCCACAGATACGCAGTATTTT.

This clonotype was seen ten or more times. This rearrangement joins TRBV6-6 to TRBJ2-7, with unresolved D. The CDR3 consists of 13 residues. Between the trimmed V and J ends, which lost 6 bases and 1 base, there was a span of 10 bases. The germline V gene has CDR1 MNHNY and CDR2 SVGAGI (reference sequence). The CDR3 here is CASRGSPSYEQYF. The CDR3 DNA follows: TGTGCCAGCAGAGGGTCTCCGTCCTACGAGCAGTACTTC.

This clonotype has a handful of counts. The rearrangement links TRBV19 to TRBJ2-5; 7 positions match TRBD2. The ends lost 3 bases at V and 1 base at J; junction bases unmatched: 8. Germline assignment: CDR1 LNHDA and CDR2 SQIVND (reference sequence). The CDR3 has 16 residues. The CDR3 spells CASSMLAGLTQETQYF. The DNA for the CDR3 is TGTGCCAGTAGTATGTTAGCGGGCCTTACCCAAGAGACCCAGTACTTC.

V is TRBV3-1 and J is TRBJ2-5, with 7 bases that match TRBD1. With the DNA end fitting TRBJ2-7 better, the J assignment may be wrong. CDR3 length equals 14 residues. Germline CDR1 and CDR2: LGHDT and YNNKEL (reference sequence). This chain's CDR3 is CASSPTGNGYEQYF. DNA of the CDR3: TGTGCCAGCAGCCCGACAGGGAACGGGTACGAGCAGTACTTC.

This clonotype turned up a few times. J is TRBJ2-6 and V is TRBV2, with D tentatively TRBD2 (5 bases). Germline CDR1 reads SNHLY; CDR2 reads FYNNEI. V was pared by 5 bases and J by 0 bases, with 11 bases between. The CDR3 consists of 16 residues. CDR3 amino acids: CASSSGGHSGANVLTF. CDR3 nucleotide sequence: TGTGCCAGCAGTTCCGGCGGGCACTCTGGGGCCAACGTCCTGACTTTC.

This clonotype is a singleton in its sample. This chain links TRBV12-3 or TRBV12-4 with TRBJ1-1; D gene ambiguous. The CDR3 runs 13 residues. The V and J ends lost 6 bases and 0 bases respectively, with 8 bases between them. This CDR3 is CASSPFLNTEAFF. For the CDR3, the DNA is TGTGCCAGCAGCCCGTTTTTGAACACTGAAGCTTTCTTT.